This T cell receptor (beta chain) was sequenced during a study of blood T cell repertoires in COVID-19. Study-wide context: Sites across the United States, Italy and Spain contributed samples from acute and convalescent COVID-19. Sample material is recorded as cDNA or gDNA derived from T cells, B-cell-depleted T cells, or PBMCs.

The CDR3 covers 16 residues. The germline V gene encodes CDR1 MRHNA and CDR2 SNTAGT. V lost 3 bases to trimming and J lost 2 bases; unmatched junction nucleotides: 6. This clone showed up just once. Under the authors' procedure: Estimates of nucleated cell counts were drawn from the amplification of reference gene primers. Some clones are missing from TCRdb's copy, which holds only in-frame ones; the method was immunoSEQ multiplex PCR. D and trimming were read from the DNA, whereas the V and J calls and clone size are those reported in that table. The sample records around 60,000 clones, about 92% being singletons.

Sequenced: peripheral blood. The sequence derives from a man aged 50 to 60 with active COVID-19. The rearrangement links TRBV6-4 to TRBJ2-3, with 9 bases identical to TRBD2. Written as DNA, the CDR3 is TGTGCCAGCAGTGAATTGGCTAGCGGGACCACAGATACGCAGTATTTT. Its translation is CASSELASGTTDTQYF.